This T cell receptor (beta chain) was recovered during a study of vaccination and CD4 T cells after COVID-19. Study-level results: Of the reactive clones in convalescent patients, a median 86.3% showed up only post-vaccination.

Time point: late sampling 161 to 241 days after vaccination in a few convalescent patients. The treatment is: roughly 10-day PBMC culture with coronavirus spike peptide pools or control peptides (ViraFEST assay). Scientists ran DNA taken from cultured CD4+ T cells through the Oncomine TCR Beta short-read assay for sequencing. TCRdb recomputed calls from the PCR reads with MiXCR, one row per CDR3 protein. This table has 20,000 to 25,000 distinct CDR3 sequences, about 46% appearing once. This clonotype was seen more than once but under ten times. Its antigen is not known. CDR3 size: 15 residues. V was clipped by 0 bases and J by 7 bases; unmatched bases: 9. The V gene's germline CDR1 is DFQATT and CDR2 SNEGSKA (reference sequence).

The genes are TRBV20-1 and TRBJ2-1, with TRBD2 matching over 7 bases. The sequenced sample was CD4+ T cells from blood, cultured in vitro, obtained about 7 months after SARS-CoV-2 vaccination. The origin of this receptor is a human donor who had recovered from COVID-19. This CDR3 reads CSARDVAGARNEQFF. In DNA, the CDR3 is TGCAGTGCTAGAGATGTGGCGGGAGCACGGAATGAGCAGTTCTTC.